A selection of T cell receptor beta chains follows, all from one sample in a study of T cells expressing NK-cell markers. TCRdb re-called the 5' RACE reads; one entry per CDR3 protein, DNA not given. The sample data list roughly 150,000 distinct CDR3 sequences. Sequencing input: blood T cells: a sorted CD56 or NKG2C T cell subset, CD4+ or CD8+ T cells, or bulk PBMC T cells (not recorded which). These receptors all stem from a woman aged 18 to 75 in good health. Both conserved end residues are part of each CDR3.

CDR3,V,J
CASGQGGNQPQHF,TRBV12-5,TRBJ1-5
CASSELHRPQGLGTPQHF,TRBV7-8,TRBJ1-5
CASSLAGGQSNSPLHF,TRBV5-1,TRBJ1-6
CASSLNPGNTQYF,TRBV7-3,TRBJ2-3
CSVGQGDGETQYF,TRBV29-1,TRBJ2-5
CASSLVWGSGKDEQYF,TRBV7-2,TRBJ2-7
CASRGLAGAYNEQFF,TRBV6-1,TRBJ2-1
CASSKRTGADYNEQFF,TRBV5-1,TRBJ2-1
CASSSYGTSETQYF,TRBV7-3,TRBJ2-5
CASSPSPGVKGYTF,TRBV18,TRBJ1-2
CASSLELPADTQYF,TRBV5-1,TRBJ2-3
CASSATIQANTEAFF,TRBV5-1,TRBJ1-1
CASSGTGSSYNEQFF,TRBV9,TRBJ2-1
CASSVRGGVNTEAFF,TRBV9,TRBJ1-1
CASIRYPGQGAVDEQFF,TRBV7-6,TRBJ2-1
CASSLYVNSPLHF,TRBV7-3,TRBJ1-6
CASSSTGVGGYTF,TRBV28,TRBJ1-2
CASSERPGWGEYEQFF,TRBV2,TRBJ2-1
CASSLIGTLANYGYTF,TRBV27,TRBJ1-2
CASSLATETINTEAFF,TRBV5-1,TRBJ1-1
CASSLVTLAGSSYNEQFF,TRBV5-1,TRBJ2-1
CASSSSGTGGEKLFF,TRBV7-2,TRBJ1-4
CASREGQARSPLHF,TRBV5-1,TRBJ1-6
CASSLLDRASSGYTF,TRBV7-9,TRBJ1-2
CAISELTDRYGDEQYF,TRBV10-3,TRBJ2-7
CASSGARYTEAFF,TRBV11-1,TRBJ1-1
CASSSPGTYGYTF,TRBV6-5,TRBJ1-2
CASNQGGADGYTF,TRBV3-1,TRBJ1-2
CASSVQASSNSYEQYF,TRBV4-1,TRBJ2-7
CARSTGHKNTEAFF,TRBV2,TRBJ1-1
CASSYSIQHSGANVLTF,TRBV6-5,TRBJ2-6
CASSRSGVASGATIGELFF,TRBV11-1,TRBJ2-2
CASSVGQTLYEQYF,TRBV9,TRBJ2-7
CASSQVSSSGGGELFF,TRBV4-1,TRBJ2-2
CSARGRAGLVGNEQFF,TRBV20-1,TRBJ2-1
CASSPPGTPTYEQYF,TRBV28,TRBJ2-7
CASGRREADTQYF,TRBV12-5,TRBJ2-3
CASMEGTEAFF,TRBV7-9,TRBJ1-1
CSAWTSGGANEQFF,TRBV20-1,TRBJ2-1
CASSSDRGGVETQYF,TRBV7-7,TRBJ2-5
CASSLSSGSGYEQYF,TRBV5-1,TRBJ2-7
CASSKDSQETQYF,TRBV2,TRBJ2-5
CASSHPRVRVRNQPQHF,TRBV7-9,TRBJ1-5
CASSLRSNQPQHF,TRBV7-8,TRBJ1-5
CASSLIPGQNTEAFF,TRBV5-1,TRBJ1-1
CASLFDGYTEAFF,TRBV7-9,TRBJ1-1
CASLLPSRPYEQFF,TRBV2,TRBJ2-1
CASSSSGALAETQYF,TRBV5-1,TRBJ2-5
CASSLERAGGNTIYF,TRBV5-1,TRBJ1-3
CASSQDRLKFF,TRBV4-2,TRBJ2-1
CSALAGARETQYF,TRBV20-1,TRBJ2-5
CASSDIKVRYEQYF,TRBV6-1,TRBJ2-7
CASTRGGGSSYNEQFF,TRBV19,TRBJ2-1
CASSFSWTLETQYF,TRBV5-1,TRBJ2-5